This T cell receptor (beta chain) was sequenced during a study of OX40 agonist ivuxolimab in advanced cancers. Study-level information: The drug used for patients, ivuxolimab, was an agonistic anti-OX40 (CD134) antibody.

Libraries were prepared by immunoSEQ multiplex PCR; TCRdb keeps only in-frame clonotypes and omits some of them. The sample consists of approximately 8,000 clones, 55% to 85% of them appearing once. V lost 5 bases and J lost 4; bases outside the gene matches: 5. The CDR3 length is 15 residues. Germline CDR1 SEHNR, CDR2 FQNEAQ (reference sequence). Worth noting for this clone: Its antigen is currently unknown.

Researchers took blood at baseline, on cycle 4 day 1, and on cycle 7 day 1. General study points: At doses 0.1 to 3.0 mg/kg, CD4+ and CD8+ clones expanded. Average numbers of expanded clones were greater in CD8+ T cells than in CD4+.

The specimen was CD4+ or CD8+ T cells sorted from blood, collected in a trial of the OX40 agonist ivuxolimab. The TCR originated in an adult with an advanced solid tumor such as melanoma, head and neck, liver or kidney cancer. The rearrangement links TRBV7-9 to TRBJ2-1, with 10 nucleotides matching TRBD2. The CDR3 DNA reads as TGTGCCAGCAGCCCTAGCGGGGGCCTATACAATGAGCAGTTCTTC. Amino acid sequence: CASSPSGGLYNEQFF.